The next 29 T cell receptor beta chains were all read from a single sample in a study of T cells in Graves' hyperthyroidism and ophthalmopathy. Researchers took RNA transcripts and amplified the TCR beta CDR3 regions from them. Primed by the HTBI set, a first-round RT-PCR was run on the TCR CDR3. TCRdb reprocessed the multiplex PCR reads with MiXCR, giving one entry per CDR3 protein. The data contain approximately 590,000 distinct CDR3 sequences, approximately 14% of them singletons. Sequencing input: blood. These receptors came from a woman aged 25 to 45 with Graves' hyperthyroidism.

This clonotype came up many times. This sequence joins TRBV6-5 and TRBJ1-2; D may be TRBD1 (6 bases). The germline V gene encodes CDR1 MNHEY and CDR2 SVGAGI. Trimming pared 0 bases from V and 4 bases from J, leaving 12 bases between. This CDR3 comprises 15 residues. CDR3 amino acids: CASSYSKDRGYGYTF. CDR3 coding DNA: TGTGCCAGCAGTTACTCGAAGGACAGAGGCTATGGCTACACCTTC.

The genes are TRBV3-1 and TRBJ2-2, with 10 bases identical to TRBD2. CDR3 length equals 16 residues. Germline values: CDR1 LGHDT, CDR2 YNNKEL (reference sequence). With V trimmed by 0 bases and J by 8 bases, 6 bases remained unmatched. The CDR3 region has the DNA TGTGCCAGCAGCCAAGACCCAGCGGGAGGGCTTGGGGAGCTGTTTTTT. Its protein is CASSQDPAGGLGELFF.

The sample holds many counts of this clonotype. The chain is built from TRBV6-1 and TRBJ1-5; possibly TRBD1 for D (6 bases). Germline V CDR1 and CDR2: MNHNS, SASEGT. V gave up 2 bases and J gave up 2 bases, with 10 bases separating them. The CDR3 consists of 15 residues. The DNA for the CDR3 is TGTGCCAGCAGTGAACCGAGACAGGGCAATCAGCCCCAGCATTTT. Protein product: CASSEPRQGNQPQHF.

This clonotype was recorded many times. The rearrangement joins TRBV12-3 or TRBV12-4 to TRBJ2-7, with 13 bases that match TRBD2. Unmatched junction bases numbered 5, after V lost 5 bases and J lost 1 base. The CDR3 loop spans 16 amino acids. The CDR3 region has the DNA TGTGCCAGCAGTCCTCGACTAGCGGGAGGATCCTACGAGCAGTACTTC. This translates into CASSPRLAGGSYEQYF.

This clonotype was counted between two and nine times. V and J are TRBV4-3 and TRBJ2-5; a weak D match, TRBD1 (5 bases). Germline CDR1 and CDR2: LGHNA and YSLEER. CDR3 size: 14 residues. V was clipped by 1 base and J by 0 bases, with 6 bases between them. The CDR3 sequence: CASSQGTNQETQYF. CDR3 in DNA: TGCGCCAGCAGCCAAGGGACAAACCAAGAGACCCAGTACTTC.

The gene calls are TRBV20-1 and TRBJ1-1; 10 positions match TRBD1. CDR3 length: 15 residues. In germline, CDR1 is DFQATT, CDR2 SNEGSKA (reference sequence). J was trimmed by 4 bases and V by 3 bases; bases with no gene match: 8. The CDR3 coding sequence is TGCAGTGCTAGGGGGACAGGGGAGGCGGTCACTGAAGCTTTCTTT. It encodes CSARGTGEAVTEAFF.

This clonotype was seen ten or more times. The V gene is TRBV20-1, the J gene TRBJ2-3; D not certain. Germline values: CDR1 DFQATT, CDR2 SNEGSKA (reference sequence). Trimming shortened V by 5 bases and J by 2 bases, and 11 bases separated the two germline ends. The CDR3 has 13 amino acids. Here the CDR3 reads CSASPDTTDTQYF. CDR3 in DNA: TGCAGTGCTTCCCCCGACACCACAGATACGCAGTATTTT.

This clonotype was picked up many times. This chain connects TRBV7-2 to TRBJ2-3; D perhaps matches TRBD2 (5 bases). From germline, CDR1 is SGHTA and CDR2 FQGNSA. Trimming removed 1 base at V and 6 bases at J, with 8 bases between. There are 13 residues in the CDR3. The CDR3 DNA follows: TGTGCCAGCAGCTTAGGACCGGGGGATACGCAGTATTTT. As protein: CASSLGPGDTQYF.

Many counts were recorded for this clonotype. The V gene is TRBV27, the J gene TRBJ2-2; TRBD2 is a possible D gene (5 bases). Trimming stripped 4 bases from V and 2 bases from J, with 11 bases between. This CDR3 spans 15 amino acids. Germline CDR1 reads MNHEY; CDR2 reads SMNVEV (reference sequence). This CDR3 is CASSSLGLNTGELFF. The CDR3 nucleotides read TGTGCCAGCAGTTCCCTCGGACTTAACACCGGGGAGCTGTTTTTT.

The chain has TRBV19 and TRBJ2-1; 13 nucleotides match TRBD2. The CDR3 totals 13 residues. Per germline, CDR1 LNHDA and CDR2 SQIVND (reference sequence). V lost 5 bases and J lost 12; bases outside the gene matches: 4. In DNA form, the CDR3 reads TGTGCCAGTAGTTCCAGACTAGCGGGGGGGCAGTTCTTC. Amino acids: CASSSRLAGGQFF.

V is TRBV30 and J is TRBJ2-1, with no clear D. The germline CDR1 and CDR2 sequences are GTSNPN and SVGIG (reference sequence). The length of the CDR3 is 13 residues. V lost 3 bases to trimming and J lost 3 bases, with 9 bases between them. This chain's CDR3 is CAWSPTIYNEQFF. Here the CDR3 DNA reads TGTGCCTGGAGCCCCACTATCTACAATGAGCAGTTCTTC.

This clonotype came up many times. This chain uses TRBV27 with TRBJ2-1, with D possibly matching TRBD1 (6 bases). The CDR3 has 17 amino acids. V was cut by 7 bases and J by 7 bases, with 26 bases left in between. CDR1 MNHEY and CDR2 SMNVEV come from the germline V gene (reference sequence). The CDR3 DNA follows: TGTGCCAGCACCAAAGGCGCCCAGGGGCCGGGGCGAAATGAGCAGTTCTTC. Translation: CASTKGAQGPGRNEQFF.

This clonotype was counted many times. The CDR3 region is CSARADRTEKLFF. CDR3 nucleotides: TGCAGTGCTAGGGCGGACAGGACCGAAAAACTGTTTTTT. The chain employs TRBV20-1 and TRBJ1-4, with 7 bases aligning to TRBD1. Trimming took 3 bases from V and 8 from J; bases not matched to a gene: 6. CDR1 and CDR2 from the germline V gene are DFQATT and SNEGSKA (reference sequence). The CDR3 spans 13 residues.

This chain joins TRBV5-1 and TRBJ2-7; 12 positions agree with TRBD2. After removal of 0 bases from V and 3 bases from J, the junction contained 4 bases not matched to a gene. Per the germline V gene, CDR1 is SGHRS and CDR2 is YFSETQ. This CDR3 is 16 amino acids long. For the CDR3, the DNA is TGCGCCAGCAGCTTGGGACTAGCGGGAGACCTCTACGAGCAGTACTTC. Amino acids: CASSLGLAGDLYEQYF.

In this sample, this clonotype turned up many times. This rearrangement joins TRBV11-2 to TRBJ1-2; tentative D call: TRBD1 (5 bases). Germline V gene sequence: CDR1 SGHAT, CDR2 FQNNGV. The CDR3 is 14 amino acids. Deletions cut 1 base from V and 8 bases from J, with 14 bases between. The CDR3 spells CASSLVVVTEGYTF. CDR3 coding DNA: TGTGCCAGCAGCTTAGTGGTGGTGACAGAGGGCTACACCTTC.

The sample holds many counts of this clonotype. J is TRBJ2-7 and V is TRBV27; no clear D. This CDR3 spans 15 amino acids. Germline loops: CDR1 MNHEY, CDR2 SMNVEV (reference sequence). V lost 0 bases and J 2 bases, leaving 11 bases between the germline ends. The CDR3 here is CASSLSPGPAYEQYF. CDR3 coding DNA: TGTGCCAGCAGTTTATCCCCCGGGCCAGCCTACGAGCAGTACTTC.

To note about this clonotype: This may arise from a read error, as a much more abundant clone is one base away. This rearrangement joins TRBV20-1 to TRBJ1-5, with D possibly TRBD1 on 6 matching bases. The germline V gene has CDR1 DFQATT and CDR2 SNEGSKA (reference sequence). CDR3 length equals 14 residues. The CDR3 sequence: CSATDGGGNQPPHF. In DNA, the CDR3 is TGCAGTGCTACAGACGGGGGGGGCAACCAGCCCCCGCATTTT.

A few counts support this clonotype. The V and J genes are TRBV5-1 and TRBJ2-3; the D gene is possibly TRBD2 (6 bases). The CDR3 runs to 17 residues. Looked up from germline, CDR1 is SGHRS and CDR2 is YFSETQ. V was shortened by 4 bases and J by 4 bases, with 22 bases between the two germline ends. CDR3 amino acids: CASSLRGRGEGSDTQYF. CDR3 nucleotide sequence: TGCGCCAGCAGCCTGCGGGGTAGAGGGGAAGGTTCAGATACGCAGTATTTT.

This clonotype was detected many times. This chain uses TRBV7-2 with TRBJ1-2; D gene unclear. Trimming removed 2 bases at V and 5 bases at J, with 18 bases between. The length of the CDR3 is 16 residues. The germline CDR1 and CDR2 sequences are SGHTA and FQGNSA. In DNA form, the CDR3 reads TGTGCCAGCAGCTTATTATTAGGAGACCTGTTTTATGGCTACACCTTC. As protein: CASSLLLGDLFYGYTF.

This clonotype was counted a few times. The chain couples TRBV6-4 to TRBJ2-7, with D possibly TRBD2 on 6 matching bases. Germline V lookup: CDR1 MRHNA, CDR2 SNTAGT. CDR3 length: 13 amino acids. Trimming stripped 7 bases from V and 5 bases from J, with 15 bases between. The CDR3 sequence is CASKTRSHDEQYF. The CDR3 coding sequence is TGTGCCAGCAAGACTAGAAGTCACGACGAGCAGTACTTC.

The rearrangement links TRBV27 to TRBJ2-3, with D perhaps TRBD2 (6 bases). Between the trimmed V and J ends, which lost 6 bases and 3 bases, there was a span of 19 bases. The CDR3 is made up of 16 amino acids. The germline V gene has CDR1 MNHEY and CDR2 SMNVEV (reference sequence). For the CDR3, the DNA is TGTGCCAGCAGCCTGGTTTTGGGCGGGATGACAGATACGCAGTATTTT. It yields the protein CASSLVLGGMTDTQYF.

This chain links TRBV4-1 with TRBJ2-2; either TRBD1 or TRBD2 may supply D (5 bases each). The V gene's germline CDR1 is MGHRA and CDR2 YSYEKL. Trimming shortened V by 2 bases and J by 5 bases, and 18 bases separated the two germline ends. This CDR3 is built from 17 residues. CDR3 residues: CASSQRDQSPQTGELFF. The DNA for the CDR3 is TGCGCCAGCAGCCAAAGGGACCAGAGTCCCCAAACCGGGGAGCTGTTTTTT.

Many counts were recorded for this clonotype. The rearrangement links TRBV6-5 to TRBJ2-1; 10 nucleotides align to TRBD2. The length of the CDR3 is 14 residues. V lost 2 bases and J lost 7; bases outside the gene matches: 2. CDR1 and CDR2 (germline): MNHEY, SVGAGI. The CDR3: CASSYLAGANEQFF. The CDR3 DNA follows: TGTGCCAGCAGTTACCTAGCGGGAGCGAATGAGCAGTTCTTC.

This clonotype appeared a single time. This rearrangement joins TRBV19 to TRBJ2-2; D gene uncertain. CDR3 length equals 14 residues. CDR1 LNHDA and CDR2 SQIVND come from the germline V gene (reference sequence). V lost 8 bases and J 4 bases, leaving 14 bases between the germline ends. CDR3 DNA: TGTGCCAGTCCCCGGGCCCCAAGCACCGGGGAGCTGTTTTTT. Its protein product is CASPRAPSTGELFF. Based on the CDR3 plus reference TRBV19 and TRBJ2-2, the full variable domain is DGGITQSPKYLFRKEGQNVTLSCEQNLNHDAMYWYRQDPGQGLRLIYYSQIVNDFQKGDIAEGYSVSREKKESFPLTVTSAQKNPTAFYLCASPRAPSTGELFFGEGSRLTVL.

This clonotype was counted at least ten times. The rearrangement joins TRBV11-1 to TRBJ2-1; D not resolved. The CDR3 covers 12 residues. Germline V gene data show CDR1 as SGHAT and CDR2 as FQDESV (reference sequence). The germline V and J ends were trimmed by 0 bases and 9 bases, with 6 bases remaining between them. The CDR3 DNA is TGTGCCAGCAGCTTAGCAGCCGCTGAGCAGTTCTTC. Amino acid sequence: CASSLAAAEQFF.

V and J are TRBV20-1 and TRBJ2-1; 8 nucleotides agree with TRBD1. The germline V gene encodes CDR1 DFQATT and CDR2 SNEGSKA (reference sequence). J gave up 6 bases and V 0 bases, and 4 bases lay outside the gene matches. This CDR3 is 14 amino acids long. In DNA, the CDR3 is TGCAGTGCTAGAGATCGCAGGGGGCCCAATGAGCAGTTCTTC. Amino acid sequence: CSARDRRGPNEQFF.

In this sample, this clonotype turned up many times. V usage is TRBV7-9 and J usage is TRBJ2-7; the match to TRBD2 covers 8 bases. Germline CDR1 is SEHNR and CDR2 is FQNEAQ (reference sequence). The CDR3 is 12 amino acids. With 5 bases clipped from V and 9 bases from J, the junction kept 6 bases outside the gene matches. CDR3 nucleotide sequence: TGTGCCAGCAGCCGCGGACTAGCAGTGCAGTACTTC. Translating gives CASSRGLAVQYF.

In its sample, this clonotype was seen many times. The CDR3 coding sequence is TGTGCCAGCAGCCTACGCGGCCCCAAGTCCAATGAGCAGTTCTTC. Amino acids: CASSLRGPKSNEQFF. V and J are TRBV3-1 and TRBJ2-1, with D hard to call. In germline, CDR1 is LGHDT, CDR2 YNNKEL (reference sequence). Trimming took off 4 bases at V and 6 bases at J, with 16 bases between the two ends. The CDR3 covers 15 residues.

Many counts were recorded for this clonotype. J is TRBJ1-5 and V is TRBV2, with D possibly TRBD1 on 5 matching bases. Trimming took off 5 bases at V and 3 bases at J, with 11 bases between the two ends. The CDR3 runs 14 residues. Germline CDR1 reads SNHLY; CDR2 reads FYNNEI. CDR3 sequence: CASSTGRANQPQHF. CDR3 coding DNA: TGTGCCAGCAGTACAGGACGGGCCAATCAGCCCCAGCATTTT.